What follows are 28 T cell receptor beta chains derived from one specimen sequenced in a study of blood T cell repertoires in COVID-19. Produced via immunoSEQ multiplex PCR; TCRdb's table is partial and in-frame only. The sample holds around 130,000 clones, around 88% seen once. The sequencing sample was made of peripheral blood. These receptors were taken from a man aged 50-59 years with active or convalescent COVID-19.

V gene TRBV19 combines with J gene TRBJ2-7; possible D gene TRBD1, 6 bases. This CDR3 is 16 amino acids long. Trimming took off 1 base at V and 2 bases at J, with 15 bases between the two ends. The germline V gene encodes CDR1 LNHDA and CDR2 SQIVND (reference sequence). The CDR3 bases are TGTGCCAGTAGTATAGGGGGCAGGGGCATTACCTACGAGCAGTACTTC. Its translation is CASSIGGRGITYEQYF.

The chain uses TRBV7-9 and TRBJ2-1; possibly TRBD1 for D (6 bases). V was shortened by 2 bases and J by 13 bases, with 18 bases between the two germline ends. Germline V gives CDR1 SEHNR, CDR2 FQNEAQ (reference sequence). The CDR3 sequence is 14 residues long. CDR3 bases: TGTGCCAGCAGCTTAATTCAAGGGGGTGAAGACCAGTTCTTC. It codes for CASSLIQGGEDQFF.

J is TRBJ2-7 and V is TRBV7-5; TRBD1 is taken as the D call from the table, unchecked against the DNA. TRBV7-5 is termed a pseudogene. The CDR3 is 16 residues long. CDR3: CVRSLGVQGARYEQYF. The CDR3 nucleotides read TGTGTCAGAAGCTTAGGGGTGCAGGGGGCGAGGTACGAGCAGTACTTC.

This clone showed up just once. The CDR3 bases are TGTGCCTGGGGCCTTAGGACAATGCAAGGAGATACGCAGTATTTT. Amino acid sequence: CAWGLRTMQGDTQYF. This chain links TRBV30 with TRBJ2-3; a weak D match, TRBD1 (5 bases). Trimming removed 5 bases from V and 5 bases from J, with 20 bases in between. Per the germline V gene, CDR1 is GTSNPN and CDR2 is SVGIG (reference sequence). The CDR3 is 15 amino acids.

This clone was seen only once. The chain links TRBV19 to TRBJ2-3; possible D gene TRBD2, 6 bases. From germline, CDR1 is LNHDA and CDR2 SQIVND (reference sequence). This CDR3 is built from 15 residues. With 3 bases removed from V and 4 bases from J, the gap between germline ends came to 14 bases. The CDR3 DNA reads TGTGCCAGTAGTATGGGGGGACCCCTGGCAGATACGCAGTATTTT. The encoded protein is CASSMGGPLADTQYF. The whole variable domain, filled in from reference TRBV19 and TRBJ2-3, reads DGGITQSPKYLFRKEGQNVTLSCEQNLNHDAMYWYRQDPGQGLRLIYYSQIVNDFQKGDIAEGYSVSREKKESFPLTVTSAQKNPTAFYLCASSMGGPLADTQYFGPGTRLTVL.

The chain has TRBV7-5 and TRBJ2-3; the table's D call TRBD2 went unverified against the DNA. TRBV7-5 is a listed pseudogene. CDR3 size: 13 residues. CDR3 nucleotides: TGTGCCAGAAGCCTCGTGTTTTCCCCATCGGAGTATTTT. Translating gives CARSLVFSPSEYF.

This chain connects TRBV18 to TRBJ2-7, with D perhaps matching TRBD1 (5 bases). The CDR3 totals 14 residues. V gave up 6 bases and J gave up 3 bases, with 15 bases separating them. Per germline, CDR1 KGHSH and CDR2 LQKENI. CDR3 in DNA: TGTGCCAGCTCTCTTGGCCAGGGCTACTACGAGCAGTACTTC. It is translated as CASSLGQGYYEQYF.

V gene TRBV5-6 combines with J gene TRBJ2-7, with 11 bases matching TRBD2. Unmatched junction bases numbered 4, after V lost 3 bases and J lost 2 bases. In germline, CDR1 is SGHDT, CDR2 YYEEEE. This CDR3 region has 15 residues. Here the CDR3 reads CASSSFSGRAYEQYF. In DNA, the CDR3 is TGTGCCAGCAGCTCGTTTAGCGGGAGGGCCTACGAGCAGTACTTC.

The V and J genes are TRBV5-1 and TRBJ2-5; D uncertain. The germline V and J ends were trimmed by 0 bases and 1 base, with 10 bases remaining between them. Germline CDR1 reads SGHRS; CDR2 reads YFSETQ. The CDR3 spans 15 residues. The CDR3 DNA reads as TGCGCCAGCAGCTTGGGAGTCCCCTTCCAAGAGACCCAGTACTTC. Protein product: CASSLGVPFQETQYF.

This clone was seen once. V is TRBV15 and J is TRBJ2-7; possibly TRBD1 for D (6 bases). The CDR3 covers 15 residues. The germline V gene has CDR1 LNHNV and CDR2 YYDKDF (reference sequence). V was cut by 0 bases and J by 3 bases, with 12 bases left in between. The CDR3 region has the DNA TGTGCCACCAGCAGAGAAGGGACAAGTGGCTACGAGCAGTACTTC. Protein: CATSREGTSGYEQYF.

This clone has just one count. V usage is TRBV6-1 and J usage is TRBJ1-2, with D maybe TRBD1 (6 bases). This CDR3 is built from 13 residues. Trimming removed 2 bases from V and 7 bases from J, with 11 bases in between. Germline V CDR1 and CDR2: MNHNS, SASEGT. The CDR3 protein is CASSERQGIGYTF. CDR3 DNA sequence: TGTGCCAGCAGTGAAAGGCAGGGGATTGGCTACACCTTC.

The gene calls are TRBV10-1 and TRBJ2-1, with no clear D. Germline V gene lookup returns CDR1 WNHNN and CDR2 SYGVQD (reference sequence). CDR3 size: 15 residues. V lost 2 bases, J lost 6 bases, and 14 bases lay in between. The CDR3 reads CASSERSDRPNEQFF. The CDR3 nucleotides are TGCGCCAGCAGTGAGAGAAGCGACCGGCCCAATGAGCAGTTCTTC.

The V call is TRBV2, the J call TRBJ2-5; 7 nucleotides agree with TRBD2. Germline trimming cut 3 bases from V and 5 bases from J; bases unmatched to any gene: 3. The CDR3 sequence is 13 residues long. From germline, CDR1 is SNHLY and CDR2 FYNNEI. CDR3 amino acids: CASSDGGSETQYF. DNA of the CDR3: TGTGCCAGCAGTGACGGCGGGAGTGAGACCCAGTACTTC.

The CDR3 here is CASSLKGPPGANVLTF. The CDR3 bases are TGTGCCAGCTCACTAAAGGGGCCGCCTGGGGCCAACGTCCTGACTTTC. The V gene is TRBV18, the J gene TRBJ2-6; D might be TRBD1 (5 bases). The CDR3 totals 16 residues. Germline CDR1 KGHSH, CDR2 LQKENI. Deletions cut 4 bases from V and 2 bases from J, with 12 bases between.

V gene TRBV12-5 combines with J gene TRBJ2-2, with unresolved D. V shed 8 bases and J shed 1 base, with 5 bases lying between them. Germline assignment: CDR1 LGHNT and CDR2 FRNRAP. The CDR3 has 12 amino acids. The CDR3, as DNA: TGTGCTAGTACTCGGAACACCGGGGAGCTGTTTTTT. It translates to CASTRNTGELFF.

The chain recombines TRBV19 with TRBJ2-5; 11 bases are a match to TRBD2. J lost 3 bases, V lost 5 bases, and 5 bases had no gene match. The length of the CDR3 is 15 residues. Germline V gene data show CDR1 as LNHDA and CDR2 as SQIVND (reference sequence). In nucleotides, the CDR3 is TGTGCCAGTAGTGGGCTAGCGGGGGGAGAAGAGACCCAGTACTTC. Translation gives CASSGLAGGEETQYF.

This chain uses TRBV5-1 with TRBJ2-5; 10 bases fit TRBD2. This CDR3 spans 16 amino acids. Germline CDR1 is SGHRS and CDR2 is YFSETQ. With V trimmed by 3 bases and J by 1 base, 6 bases remained unmatched. Here the CDR3 reads CASSSQVAGGQETQYF. The CDR3 DNA follows: TGCGCCAGCAGCTCGCAGGTAGCGGGAGGCCAAGAGACCCAGTACTTC.

This chain joins TRBV11-2 and TRBJ2-3; 7 bases are shared with TRBD2. The germline CDR1 and CDR2 sequences are SGHAT and FQNNGV. Germline trimming cut 0 bases from V and 14 bases from J; bases unmatched to any gene: 8. This CDR3 has 13 amino acids. CDR3 residues: CASSLDRDYPLYF. Written as DNA, the CDR3 is TGTGCCAGCAGCTTAGACCGGGACTACCCTTTGTATTTT.

The chain combines TRBV29-1 with TRBJ2-5; 7 bases are a match to TRBD2. Germline loops: CDR1 SQVTM, CDR2 ANQGSEA. V lost 4 bases to trimming and J lost 2 bases; unmatched junction nucleotides: 10. The CDR3 sequence is 15 residues long. CDR3 sequence reads: CSVGQGPGLQETQYF. The DNA for the CDR3 is TGCAGCGTTGGCCAGGGACCGGGACTACAAGAGACCCAGTACTTC. Drawing the rest from reference TRBV29-1 and TRBJ2-5, the complete variable domain is SAVISQKPSRDICQRGTSLTIQCQVDSQVTMMFWYRQQPGQSLTLIATANQGSEATYESGFVIDKFPISRPNLTFSTLTVSNMSPEDSSIYLCSVGQGPGLQETQYFGPGTRLLVL.

This clone has only a few counts. Additional DNA sequences in this sample encode the identical CDR3. This rearrangement joins TRBV5-1 to TRBJ1-4, with D possibly being TRBD1 (6 bases). Trimming stripped 2 bases from V and 5 bases from J, with 13 bases between. Germline CDR1 reads SGHRS; CDR2 reads YFSETQ. The CDR3 has 15 residues. The CDR3 bases are TGCGCCAGCAGCTTAGCCGGGACATCAAATGAAAAACTGTTTTTT. Amino acid sequence: CASSLAGTSNEKLFF.

The V and J genes are TRBV29-1 and TRBJ2-1; 7 bases are a match to TRBD1. CDR3 size: 14 residues. The ends lost 6 bases at V and 0 bases at J; junction bases unmatched: 5. CDR1 and CDR2 from the germline V gene are SQVTM and ANQGSEA. CDR3 sequence: CSVKTGSSYNEQFF. For the CDR3, the DNA is TGCAGCGTAAAGACAGGGAGCTCCTACAATGAGCAGTTCTTC.

This rearrangement joins TRBV4-1 to TRBJ1-4; D is uncertain. The CDR3 is 15 amino acids. Germline CDR1 reads MGHRA; CDR2 reads YSYEKL. V gave up 0 bases and J gave up 5 bases, with 10 bases separating them. The CDR3 nucleotides are TGCGCCAGCAGCCAAGAGGGCGGCGGGAATGAAAAACTGTTTTTT. It encodes CASSQEGGGNEKLFF.

The chain joins TRBV7-8 to TRBJ2-5, with 7 bases identical to TRBD1. The trim removed 1 base at V and 7 bases at J, leaving 15 bases unmatched. The germline V gene encodes CDR1 SGHVS and CDR2 FQNEAQ. The CDR3 consists of 17 residues. In nucleotides, the CDR3 is TGTGCCAGCAGCTTAGGCAGTCGGGACAGCCTCTGGGGGACCCAGTACTTC. This encodes CASSLGSRDSLWGTQYF.

This chain connects TRBV10-3 to TRBJ2-3, with 13 bases fitting TRBD2. Germline CDR1 is ENHRY and CDR2 is SYGVKD. With V trimmed by 2 bases and J by 5 bases, 10 bases remained unmatched. The CDR3 totals 18 residues. CDR3 sequence reads: CAISEPTLAGGTKDTQYF. The CDR3 DNA follows: TGTGCCATCAGTGAGCCAACACTAGCGGGGGGGACAAAAGATACGCAGTATTTT.

Details on this clone: An end of the junction differs from the germline gene, which may be a read error. The V and J genes are TRBV18 and TRBJ2-7; TRBD2 matches 11 bases. CDR1 is KGHSH, CDR2 LQKENI, per germline. This CDR3 is 19 amino acids long. The CDR3 region is CASSPRTSGLSPASFEQYF. The CDR3 DNA follows: TGTGCCAGCTCACCGAGGACTAGCGGGTTGAGCCCTGCGTCCTTCGAGCAGTACTTC. Supplemented by reference TRBV18 and TRBJ2-7, the full variable domain reads NAGVMQNPRHLVRRRGQEARLRCSPMKGHSHVYWYRQLPEEGLKFMVYLQKENIIDESGMPKERFSAEFPKEGPSILRIQQVVRGDSAAYFCASSPRTSGLSPASFEQYFGPGTRLTVT.

The V call is TRBV5-3, the J call TRBJ2-3; no firm D call. TRBV5-3 is designated an ORF whose function remains uncertain. Trimming removed 2 bases at V and 3 bases at J, with 25 bases between. CDR3 size: 19 residues. In nucleotides, the CDR3 is TGTGCCAGAAGCTTAAGTCCCTCCGCTTTTGACACAAGAACAGATACGCAGTATTTT. The encoded protein is CARSLSPSAFDTRTDTQYF.

The chain links TRBV6-2 or TRBV6-3 to TRBJ1-5; maybe TRBD1 (6 bases). Germline CDR1 is MNHEY and CDR2 is SVGEGT. CDR3 size: 18 residues. Trimming removed 6 bases at V and 9 bases at J, with 30 bases between. The CDR3 DNA is TGTGCCAGCAGCGACGACCTAACGGGACGGGGAAAAGGGGGGCCCCAGCATTTT. Translation gives CASSDDLTGRGKGGPQHF.

The V and J genes are TRBV24-1 and TRBJ2-3, with D unclear. The CDR3 spans 18 residues. CDR1 KGHDR and CDR2 SFDVKD come from the germline V gene. Trimming shortened V by 1 base and J by 0 bases, and 16 bases separated the two germline ends. CDR3 residues: CATSDFDSPYPSTDTQYF. CDR3 in DNA: TGTGCCACCAGTGATTTTGATAGCCCCTACCCTAGCACAGATACGCAGTATTTT.